The rows below give T cell receptor beta chains drawn from one sample of a study of T cell changes during pregnancy in multiple sclerosis. This table comes from immunoSEQ multiplex PCR, and its TCRdb copy is limited to in-frame clones, with some not included. The repertoire has around 49,000 clones, 85% to 95% of them found once; the top ten carry less than 6.5%. The sample in question was CD8+ T cells from peripheral blood mononuclear cells, obtained in the first trimester of pregnancy. Receptor source: a female donor with multiple sclerosis, enrolled in a pregnancy study. The CDR3 runs from the conserved cysteine through the conserved F or W. The D gene is left open where the match is weak. Size values are once, few and many counts, or a class for expanded clones, and some rows have none.

j_gene | v_gene | d_gene | abundance | CDR3aa | CDR3nt
TRBJ2-1 | TRBV4-1 | . | . | CASSLQGPPLRNEQFF | TGCGCCAGCAGCCTACAGGGACCACCCCTGAGGAATGAGCAGTTCTTC
TRBJ2-3 | TRBV13 | . | . | CASSSRGEITDTQYF | TGTGCCAGCAGCTCCCGCGGTGAGATCACAGATACGCAGTATTTT
TRBJ2-6 | TRBV27 | . | . | CASSLSRSGANVLTF | TGTGCCAGCAGTTTATCGCGCTCTGGGGCCAACGTCCTGACTTTC
TRBJ1-2 | TRBV13 | TRBD1 | . | CASSLLMGQETYGYTF | TGTGCCAGCAGCTTACTCATGGGACAGGAGACCTATGGCTACACCTTC
TRBJ1-1 | TRBV19 | . | few | CASSIGRGNTEAFF | TGTGCCAGTAGTATAGGTAGGGGGAACACTGAAGCTTTCTTT
TRBJ1-4 | TRBV19 | . | . | CATSPGGLLNEKLFF | TGTGCCACTTCGCCTGGCGGGCTGCTGAATGAAAAACTGTTTTTT
TRBJ2-1 | TRBV6-1 | . | . | CASREEGFSANEQFF | TGTGCCAGCAGAGAGGAAGGATTTAGCGCTAATGAGCAGTTCTTC
TRBJ1-1 | TRBV25-1 | . | . | CASSGLMLEAFF | TGTGCCAGCAGTGGCCTTATGCTAGAAGCTTTCTTT
TRBJ2-3 | TRBV27 | TRBD2 | . | CASSKGLAGYTDTQYF | TGTGCCAGCAGTAAAGGACTAGCGGGATACACAGATACGCAGTATTTT
TRBJ2-3 | TRBV2 | . | . | CASPVPRENPDTQYF | TGTGCCAGCCCGGTTCCCCGGGAGAACCCAGATACGCAGTATTTT
TRBJ2-3 | TRBV5-1 | . | once | CASSLGLALSTDTQYF | TGCGCCAGCAGCTTGGGGCTAGCGCTAAGCACAGATACGCAGTATTTT
TRBJ2-7 | TRBV6-5 | TRBD2 | . | CASSYSAGATEQYF | TGTGCCAGCAGTTACTCGGCGGGAGCGACTGAGCAGTACTTC
TRBJ2-1 | TRBV5-6 | . | . | CASYGLGAAEQFF | TGTGCCAGCTACGGCTTAGGAGCGGCTGAGCAGTTCTTC
TRBJ2-1 | TRBV5-5 | . | . | CASSFGTISYNEQFF | TGTGCCAGCAGCTTCGGGACAATCTCCTACAATGAGCAGTTCTTC
TRBJ2-1 | TRBV6-6 | . | . | CVSSRGNEQFF | TGTGTCAGCAGCAGGGGCAATGAGCAGTTCTTC
TRBJ2-7 | TRBV5-6 | . | . | CASSLGVSSASYEQYF | TGTGCCAGCAGCTTGGGGGTGTCTAGCGCCTCCTACGAGCAGTACTTC
TRBJ2-1 | TRBV7-7 | TRBD2 | . | CASSYTSGRAPYNEQFF | TGTGCCAGCAGCTACACTAGCGGGAGGGCTCCTTACAATGAGCAGTTCTTC
TRBJ1-2 | TRBV5-5 | TRBD1 | . | CASSQLDRERIGLHGYTF | TGTGCCAGCAGCCAACTAGACAGGGAAAGGATAGGTCTCCATGGCTACACCTTC
TRBJ1-1 | TRBV5-4 | TRBD1 | . | CASSFRTGNTEAFF | TGTGCCAGCAGCTTCCGGACAGGGAACACTGAAGCTTTCTTT
TRBJ2-7 | TRBV19 | TRBD1 | . | CASSPGQGIAEQYF | TGTGCCAGTAGCCCGGGACAGGGGATCGCCGAGCAGTACTTC
TRBJ2-7 | TRBV6-5 | . | . | CASSYLNSRYEQYF | TGTGCCAGCAGTTACCTTAACAGCCGGTACGAGCAGTACTTC
TRBJ2-7 | TRBV11-2 | . | once | CASSARGTYEQYF | TGTGCCAGCAGCGCCAGGGGTACCTACGAGCAGTACTTC
TRBJ1-4 | TRBV4-3 | . | . | CASSRAATNEKLFF | TGCGCCAGCAGCCGGGCAGCAACTAATGAAAAACTGTTTTTT
TRBJ2-1 | TRBV5-1 | TRBD2 | . | CASSWTSGRANEQFF | TGCGCCAGCAGCTGGACTAGCGGGAGGGCCAATGAGCAGTTCTTC
TRBJ2-7 | TRBV4-3 | . | . | CASSQDRSAGNYEQYF | TGCGCCAGCAGCCAAGATCGGTCCGCCGGGAACTACGAGCAGTACTTC
TRBJ2-7 | TRBV5-1 | . | . | CASSWGPVAYEQYF | TGCGCCAGCAGCTGGGGGCCGGTGGCCTACGAGCAGTACTTC
TRBJ2-7 | TRBV27 | TRBD1 | . | CASSPGQGRYEQYF | TGTGCCAGCAGTCCAGGACAGGGTCGCTACGAGCAGTACTTC
TRBJ2-7 | TRBV19 | TRBD2 | . | CASSAGVAYEQYF | TGTGCCAGTAGTGCGGGGGTGGCCTACGAGCAGTACTTC
TRBJ2-7 | TRBV27 | TRBD2 | . | CASSQTSARNEQYF | TGTGCCAGCAGTCAGACTAGCGCGCGGAACGAGCAGTACTTC
TRBJ2-7 | TRBV30 | TRBD2 | . | CAWTSGFSYEQYF | TGTGCCTGGACTAGCGGGTTTTCCTACGAGCAGTACTTC
TRBJ2-1 | TRBV2 | TRBD2 | . | CASSSTGTSGRNEQFF | TGTGCCAGCAGTTCCACCGGGACTAGCGGGAGGAATGAGCAGTTCTTC
TRBJ2-4 | TRBV28 | . | . | CASSLWGAEVKNIQYF | TGTGCCAGCAGTTTATGGGGGGCGGAGGTCAAAAACATTCAGTACTTC
TRBJ2-7 | TRBV15 | . | . | CATSRDRGTYEQYF | TGTGCCACCAGCAGAGATAGAGGAACCTACGAGCAGTACTTC
TRBJ1-2 | TRBV6-5 | TRBD1 | . | CASKIERTGDSGYTF | TGTGCCAGCAAAATAGAGAGGACAGGGGATTCTGGCTACACCTTC
TRBJ2-1 | TRBV4-1 | TRBD2 | once | CASSHVQRDCSYNEQFF | TGCGCCAGCAGCCATGTACAGCGGGACTGCTCCTACAATGAGCAGTTCTTC
TRBJ1-4 | TRBV2 | TRBD1 | . | CASSEGLGTDPEKLFF | TGTGCCAGCAGTGAAGGGTTGGGGACAGACCCTGAAAAACTGTTTTTT
TRBJ1-5 | TRBV27 | . | few | CASSADRWDQPQHF | TGTGCCAGCAGTGCTGACAGGTGGGATCAGCCCCAGCATTTT
TRBJ2-7 | TRBV5-4 | TRBD2 | . | CASSFPGLAAEQYF | TGTGCCAGCAGCTTCCCGGGACTAGCGGCCGAGCAGTACTTC
TRBJ2-3 | TRBV7-2 | . | . | CASSLFASGTDTQYF | TGTGCCAGCAGCTTATTTGCTAGTGGCACAGATACGCAGTATTTT
TRBJ1-5 | TRBV2 | . | . | CASRSGYSNQPQHF | TGTGCCAGCAGGTCAGGCTATAGCAATCAGCCCCAGCATTTT
TRBJ1-2 | TRBV5-1 | . | . | CASSPSGPNYGYTF | TGCGCCAGCAGCCCCAGCGGACCTAACTATGGCTACACCTTC
TRBJ1-1 | TRBV14 | . | . | CASSQESGPKNTEAFF | TGTGCCAGCAGCCAAGAATCAGGGCCCAAAAACACTGAAGCTTTCTTT
TRBJ2-2 | TRBV29-1 | . | . | CSVVVEGGELFF | TGCAGCGTTGTTGTTGAGGGCGGGGAGCTGTTTTTT
TRBJ2-2 | TRBV29-1 | . | . | CSVDESRAGELFF | TGCAGCGTTGACGAAAGCCGTGCCGGGGAGCTGTTTTTT
TRBJ2-7 | TRBV6-1 | TRBD2 | . | CASSGLAGPYEQYF | TGTGCCAGCAGTGGACTAGCGGGACCCTACGAGCAGTACTTC
TRBJ2-5 | TRBV14 | . | . | CASSQDGGGETQYF | TGTGCCAGCAGCCAAGATGGTGGAGGCGAGACCCAGTACTTC
TRBJ1-1 | TRBV30 | TRBD1 | . | CAWSGDRGTEAFF | TGTGCCTGGAGTGGGGACAGAGGGACTGAAGCTTTCTTT
TRBJ2-1 | TRBV7-2 | . | . | CASSLASFNEQFF | TGTGCCAGCAGCTTAGCCTCCTTCAATGAGCAGTTCTTC
TRBJ2-5 | TRBV4-3 | TRBD2 | . | CASSQGSSGIKETQYF | TGCGCCAGCAGCCAAGGGTCGAGCGGGATAAAAGAGACCCAGTACTTC
TRBJ2-7 | TRBV5-1 | TRBD2 | . | CASRYLSSGRVYEQYF | TGCGCCAGCAGATACCTTTCTAGCGGGAGGGTCTACGAGCAGTACTTC
TRBJ2-5 | TRBV7-6 | . | . | CASQGGEETQYF | TGTGCCAGCCAGGGGGGCGAAGAGACCCAGTACTTC
TRBJ2-1 | TRBV27 | TRBD1 | . | CASSLGTGFEQFF | TGTGCCAGCAGTTTGGGGACAGGATTTGAGCAGTTCTTC
TRBJ2-1 | TRBV9 | . | . | CASSVPRGGGRFGEQFF | TGTGCCAGCAGCGTACCCCGAGGCGGGGGCAGATTCGGTGAGCAGTTCTTC
TRBJ1-3 | TRBV5-4 | . | . | CASSSYSDMSGNTIYF | TGTGCCAGCAGCTCTTACTCCGACATGTCCGGAAACACCATATATTTT